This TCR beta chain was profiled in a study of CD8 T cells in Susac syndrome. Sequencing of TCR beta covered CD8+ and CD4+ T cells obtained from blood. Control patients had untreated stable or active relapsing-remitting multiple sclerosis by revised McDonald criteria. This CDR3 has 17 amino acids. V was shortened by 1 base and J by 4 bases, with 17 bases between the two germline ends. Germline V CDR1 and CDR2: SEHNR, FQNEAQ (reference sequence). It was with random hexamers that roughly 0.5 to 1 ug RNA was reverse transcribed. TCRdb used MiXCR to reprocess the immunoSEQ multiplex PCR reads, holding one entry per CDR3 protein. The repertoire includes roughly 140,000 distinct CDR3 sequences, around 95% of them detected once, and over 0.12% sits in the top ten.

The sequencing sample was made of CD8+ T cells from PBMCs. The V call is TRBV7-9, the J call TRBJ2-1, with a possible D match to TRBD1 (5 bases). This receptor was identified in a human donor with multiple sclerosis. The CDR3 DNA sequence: TGTGCCAGCAGCTTAGATCAGGGCAGGAAACTGTACAATGAGCAGTTCTTC. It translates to CASSLDQGRKLYNEQFF.